This TCR beta chain appears in the sequencing data of a study of identical twins. The study's findings and limits: Out-of-frame alpha sequences shared by twins were enriched for low generation probability. Out-of-frame beta sequences exhibited a weaker degree of excess twin sharing. Abundant cord blood beta clonotypes carried fewer insertions; memory repertoires showed none. Invariant MAIT and iNKT cells may have partly biased zero-insertion analyses.

Trimming stripped 4 bases from V and 4 bases from J, with 17 bases between. This CDR3 region has 15 residues. Germline loops: CDR1 SQVTM, CDR2 ANQGSEA. TCRdb redid the calling of the 5' RACE reads with MiXCR, one entry per CDR3 protein. The table shows approximately 630,000 distinct CDR3 sequences, with about 7.6% occurring only once. Only a few counts were recorded for this clonotype. Its antigen is still unknown. These data also formed part of another study, on yellow fever vaccine responses in identical twins.

The sample taken for sequencing was PBMCs. The clonotype was recovered from a woman aged 18-29 years in good health. J is TRBJ2-1 and V is TRBV29-1; D uncertain. DNA for the CDR3: TGCAGCGTTGGGCGACACCCGAACTCGTACAATGAGCAGTTCTTC. Its translation: CSVGRHPNSYNEQFF.